Listed below are T cell receptor beta chains from one sample, sequenced in a study of CD8 T cells in ankylosing spondylitis. TCRdb reanalysed the 5' RACE reads using MiXCR and keeps one entry per CDR3 protein. The data show roughly 490,000 distinct CDR3 sequences, with about 5% seen just once and under 4.5% held by the top ten. The sequenced material came from blood, either unsorted or a sorted T cell fraction (not recorded which). All receptors derive from a male donor with ankylosing spondylitis. CDR3s leave out the opening cysteine and the closing phenylalanine or tryptophan.

v_call	cdr3_aa
TRBV28	ASSSPSAGADQETQY
TRBV7-2	ASSLIHTKNGNIQY
TRBV7-9	ASSTSLEQF
TRBV28	AILRLAGGQSSYNEQF
TRBV25-1	ASSEMGDQPQH
TRBV20-1	SARDLQMNEQF
TRBV6-2/TRBV6-3	ASSYSRWETQY
TRBV29-1	SVEDLDTQY
TRBV10-3	AISESTGIDEQY
TRBV4-3	ASSQEVFWRDGYT
TRBV7-9	ASSPGTYYGYT
TRBV6-1	ASSLQDRSYEQY
TRBV12-3/TRBV12-4	ASSATSGHYNEQF
TRBV7-2	ASSTFRGPGTQY
TRBV6-5	ASSYQGTSGRDTQY
TRBV20-1	SATQGGHPGELF
TRBV15	ATSSGGLAKNIQY
TRBV20-1	SASSGLGGYT
TRBV7-6	ASSTPLAGGDTDTQY
TRBV5-1	ASSSNPGQGASNTEAF
TRBV29-1	SVRPGRRNTEAF
TRBV15	ATSRASLLETQY
TRBV25-1	ASSGLGAGTNEQF
TRBV20-1	SARGQGASYNSPLH
TRBV12-3/TRBV12-4	ASSLQLSSYEQY
TRBV12-3/TRBV12-4	ASSPGAGLRNQPQH
TRBV3-1	ASSQVARSHGYT
TRBV6-1	ASSEGERQFNQPQH
TRBV7-9	ASSLARGLGETQY
TRBV5-1	ASSLSLRGLGFYEQY
TRBV10-3	AISDKQQGLNQPQH
TRBV6-1	ASSLWEGSQETQY
TRBV9	ASSVAGRGGGEQY
TRBV9	ASSPRGGDQPQH
TRBV6-1	ASSDWVGTEAF
TRBV5-1	ASSLLQGGNEKLF
TRBV28	ASSPIFPTGTGPTYEQY
TRBV5-5	ASSPGLRGSEQY
TRBV4-1	ASSQVGTPTNEQF
TRBV20-1	SATRHVRWGYNEQF
TRBV27	ASSLAGNNNEQF
TRBV27	ASSLNAGTTDTQY
TRBV5-1	ASSTDRGVTEAF
TRBV18	ASSTFTGTGLEQY